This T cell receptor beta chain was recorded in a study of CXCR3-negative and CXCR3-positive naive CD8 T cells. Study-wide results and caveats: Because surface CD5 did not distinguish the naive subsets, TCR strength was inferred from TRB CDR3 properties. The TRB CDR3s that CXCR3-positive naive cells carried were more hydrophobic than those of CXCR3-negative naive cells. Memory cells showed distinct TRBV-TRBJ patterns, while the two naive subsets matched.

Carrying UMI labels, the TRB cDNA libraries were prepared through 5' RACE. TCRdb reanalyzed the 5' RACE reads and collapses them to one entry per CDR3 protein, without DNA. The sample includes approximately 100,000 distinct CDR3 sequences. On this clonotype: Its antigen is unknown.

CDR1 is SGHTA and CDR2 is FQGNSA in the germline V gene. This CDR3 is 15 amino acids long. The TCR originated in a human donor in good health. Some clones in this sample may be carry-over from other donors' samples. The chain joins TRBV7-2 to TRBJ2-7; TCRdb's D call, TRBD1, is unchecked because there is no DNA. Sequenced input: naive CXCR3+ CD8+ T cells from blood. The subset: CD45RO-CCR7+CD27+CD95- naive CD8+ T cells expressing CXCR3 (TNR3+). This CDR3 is CGSSLDRDTPNEQYF.